These 31 T cell receptor beta chains were all obtained from the same sample, sequenced in a study of shared clonotypes between healthy human individuals. Only CD45RO-negative cells positively selected for CCR7 counted as naive CD8 cells, so terminally differentiated effector memory CD45RA+ cells were excluded. Libraries were prepared by immunoSEQ multiplex PCR; TCRdb keeps only in-frame clonotypes and omits some of them. The table lists about 2.2 million clones, over 85% of them singletons. The specimen sequenced was naive CD8+ T cells from PBMCs. The receptors shown here come from a man between 18 and 29 years old in good health. Some clones in this sample may be carry-over from other donors' samples.

The chain combines TRBV28 with TRBJ1-5; D gene uncertain. Trimming removed 5 bases from V and 4 bases from J, with 12 bases in between. The CDR3 is made up of 14 amino acids. Germline V gene sequence: CDR1 MDHEN, CDR2 SYDVKM. The CDR3 DNA follows: TGTGCCAGCAGTCCCCCCGGGCGAAATCAGCCCCAGCATTTT. Translation gives CASSPPGRNQPQHF. Supplemented by reference TRBV28 and TRBJ1-5, the full variable domain reads DVKVTQSSRYLVKRTGEKVFLECVQDMDHENMFWYRQDPGLGLRLIYFSYDVKMKEKGDIPEGYSVSREKKERFSLILESASTNQTSMYLCASSPPGRNQPQHFGDGTRLSIL.

V and J are TRBV19 and TRBJ2-1; TRBD2 agrees at 11 bases. CDR3 size: 15 residues. CDR1 is LNHDA and CDR2 is SQIVND in the germline V gene (reference sequence). With V trimmed by 4 bases and J by 6 bases, 5 bases remained unmatched. The CDR3 here is CASSTFGTSGNEQFF. The CDR3 DNA sequence: TGTGCCAGTAGTACCTTCGGGACTAGCGGCAATGAGCAGTTCTTC.

The chain links TRBV10-2 to TRBJ1-2, with 8 bases matching TRBD1. The CDR3 spans 14 residues. Per the germline V gene, CDR1 is WSHSY and CDR2 is SAAADI. Unmatched junction bases numbered 6, after V lost 4 bases and J lost 5 bases. CDR3 amino acids: CASSADRGPYGYTF. In nucleotides, the CDR3 is TGCGCCAGCAGTGCCGACAGGGGTCCGTATGGCTACACCTTC.

A remark on this clone: Other DNA sequences within the sample encode an identical CDR3. The chain uses TRBV28 and TRBJ2-7, with a possible D match to TRBD2 (6 bases). CDR1 is MDHEN and CDR2 is SYDVKM in the germline V gene. The CDR3 runs 13 residues. V lost 6 bases to trimming and J lost 2 bases, with 11 bases between them. DNA of the CDR3: TGTGCCAGCAGGACTGGGGAGGCCTACGAGCAGTACTTC. Translating gives CASRTGEAYEQYF.

This chain connects TRBV19 to TRBJ2-1; perhaps TRBD2 as D (6 bases). The CDR3 runs 14 residues. The germline V gene has CDR1 LNHDA and CDR2 SQIVND (reference sequence). With 2 bases removed from V and 6 bases from J, the gap between germline ends came to 11 bases. CDR3 nucleotide sequence: TGTGCCAGTAGTATACCGGGACTGGGCAATGAGCAGTTCTTC. Translated, it gives CASSIPGLGNEQFF.

In regard to this clone: This sample includes further DNA sequences coding for the same CDR3. The chain carries TRBV4-1 and TRBJ2-7; D is possibly TRBD1 (5 bases). Between the trimmed V and J ends, which lost 1 base and 2 bases, there was a span of 9 bases. Per the germline V gene, CDR1 is MGHRA and CDR2 is YSYEKL. The CDR3 has 14 residues. In DNA form, the CDR3 reads TGCGCCAGCAGCCAAGTACTGGGGCCCTACGAGCAGTACTTC. It is translated as CASSQVLGPYEQYF.

As concerns this clone: The sample carries other DNA sequences with the same CDR3. V and J are TRBV7-9 and TRBJ2-7, with D tentatively TRBD2 (5 bases). The V gene lost 1 base and the J gene lost 6 bases, with 7 bases spanning the gap. The germline gives CDR1 SEHNR, CDR2 FQNEAQ (reference sequence). The CDR3 consists of 12 residues. The chain's CDR3 is CASSLGGGEQYF. CDR3 nucleotide sequence: TGTGCCAGCAGCTTAGGCGGAGGCGAGCAGTACTTC. The full variable domain, rest sourced from reference TRBV7-9 and TRBJ2-7, is DTGVSQNPRHKITKRGQNVTFRCDPISEHNRLYWYRQTLGQGPEFLTYFQNEAQLEKSRLLSDRFSAERPKGSFSTLEIQRTEQGDSAMYLCASSLGGGEQYFGPGTRLTVT.

The chain couples TRBV9 to TRBJ2-7; 8 bases line up with TRBD1. The CDR3 contains 13 residues. V trimming: 4 bases; J trimming: 3 bases; junction bases outside the gene matches: 3. In germline, CDR1 is SGDLS, CDR2 YYNGEE. This CDR3 reads CASSPTGDYEQYF. CDR3 DNA sequence: TGTGCCAGCAGCCCGACAGGGGACTACGAGCAGTACTTC.

The V and J genes are TRBV11-2 and TRBJ2-3; 12 bases match TRBD2. CDR3 length: 14 amino acids. Germline V gives CDR1 SGHAT, CDR2 FQNNGV. The J segment lost 2 bases and the V segment lost 9 bases, leaving 3 bases of the junction unmatched. This chain's CDR3 is CASLAGGFTDTQYF. CDR3 DNA sequence: TGTGCCAGTCTAGCGGGAGGGTTCACAGATACGCAGTATTTT.

The V and J genes are TRBV30 and TRBJ1-5, with a tentative D call TRBD1 (6 bases). Trimming left V 2 bases short and J 3 bases short, with 14 bases between. CDR3 length equals 15 residues. CDR1 and CDR2 from the germline V gene are GTSNPN and SVGIG (reference sequence). As DNA, the CDR3 is TGTGCCTGGAGTATCGGACAGATAATCAATCAGCCCCAGCATTTT. This translates into CAWSIGQIINQPQHF.

The chain joins TRBV7-8 to TRBJ2-3; 13 bases are a match to TRBD2. Per germline, CDR1 SGHVS and CDR2 FQNEAQ. CDR3 length: 22 amino acids. The trim removed 5 bases at V and 0 bases at J, leaving 20 bases unmatched. CDR3: CASSGKLAGGPGNRDSTDTQYF. The CDR3, as DNA: TGTGCCAGCAGCGGCAAACTAGCGGGAGGGCCCGGCAACCGAGATAGCACAGATACGCAGTATTTT.

The chain is built from TRBV7-6 and TRBJ1-4, with 7 bases that match TRBD1. The CDR3 loop spans 15 amino acids. V was pared by 4 bases and J by 3 bases, with 5 bases of the junction left unmatched. Germline lookup yields CDR1 SGHVS and CDR2 FNYEAQ. CDR3 bases: TGTGCCAGCAGCTCTATGGGACAGCCTAATGAAAAACTGTTTTTT. This encodes CASSSMGQPNEKLFF.

The V call is TRBV2, the J call TRBJ2-7; no definite D call. The V gene's germline CDR1 is SNHLY and CDR2 FYNNEI. CDR3 length: 14 residues. Trimming took off 7 bases at V and 5 bases at J, with 18 bases between the two ends. The CDR3 coding sequence is TGTGCCAGCACCCCCGGGCCCGCAAACGACGAGCAGTACTTC. It yields the protein CASTPGPANDEQYF.

The rearrangement joins TRBV7-9 to TRBJ2-3, with D possibly being TRBD2 (5 bases). Germline V CDR1 and CDR2: SEHNR, FQNEAQ (reference sequence). V lost 3 bases and J 0 bases, leaving 19 bases between the germline ends. This CDR3 has 18 amino acids. The CDR3 DNA sequence: TGTGCCAGCAGCTTTACGGCGGGTACCCGACTGAGCACAGATACGCAGTATTTT. This encodes CASSFTAGTRLSTDTQYF.

The V call is TRBV11-3, the J call TRBJ2-4; unclear D gene. Germline V lookup: CDR1 SGHNT, CDR2 YENEEA. The CDR3 has 16 amino acids. V lost 5 bases to trimming and J lost 2 bases, with 16 bases between them. The CDR3 nucleotides are TGTGCCAGCAGCCCGAAGCATTCCGGTACCAAAAACATTCAGTACTTC. Its translation: CASSPKHSGTKNIQYF.

The J gene is TRBJ1-1, the V gene TRBV18; no definite D call. The germline gives CDR1 KGHSH, CDR2 LQKENI. Deletions cut 6 bases from V and 3 bases from J, with 8 bases between. This CDR3 comprises 12 residues. CDR3 protein: CASSRVYTEAFF. CDR3 sequence (DNA): TGTGCCAGCTCCCGTGTATACACTGAAGCTTTCTTT.

This clone was recorded once. The chain combines TRBV5-6 with TRBJ1-2; no definite D call. V was pared by 5 bases and J by 4 bases, with 12 bases between. CDR1 is SGHDT, CDR2 YYEEEE, per germline. This CDR3 region has 13 residues. This CDR3 is CASRGEVFYGYTF. The CDR3 coding sequence is TGTGCCAGCAGAGGTGAGGTCTTCTATGGCTACACCTTC.

J is TRBJ2-7 and V is TRBV28; 7 bases fit TRBD2. V dropped 3 bases and J dropped 5; count of bases not matched to a gene: 7. There are 14 residues in the CDR3. Looked up from germline, CDR1 is MDHEN and CDR2 is SYDVKM. The CDR3 DNA sequence: TGTGCCAGCAGTTTTGTGGGAGGGCCCAACGAGCAGTACTTC. Its protein product is CASSFVGGPNEQYF.

To note about this clone: Other DNA variants within this sample encode the same CDR3. V and J are TRBV7-2 and TRBJ2-7; 7 bases agree with TRBD2. V dropped 5 bases and J dropped 1; count of bases not matched to a gene: 2. This CDR3 comprises 13 residues. CDR1 SGHTA and CDR2 FQGNSA come from the germline V gene. In DNA, the CDR3 is TGTGCCAGCAGCGCGGGACTATCCTACGAGCAGTACTTC. It codes for CASSAGLSYEQYF.

As concerns this clone: This sample also contains other DNA sequences that code for the same CDR3. This chain connects TRBV20-1 to TRBJ2-7, with D hard to call. V lost 1 base and J lost 1, with 2 bases in between. Germline CDR1 and CDR2: DFQATT and SNEGSKA (reference sequence). The CDR3 is 11 residues long. CDR3 DNA: TGCAGTGCTAGAGCATCCTACGAGCAGTACTTC. It is translated as CSARASYEQYF.

The rearrangement links TRBV5-1 to TRBJ2-7; D unresolved. The CDR3 sequence is 15 residues long. V was trimmed by 0 bases and J by 2 bases, leaving 12 bases between them. Per germline, CDR1 SGHRS and CDR2 YFSETQ. CDR3 residues: CASSLAYLGAYEQYF. CDR3 coding DNA: TGCGCCAGCAGCTTGGCCTACCTTGGGGCCTACGAGCAGTACTTC.

The CDR3 DNA is TGTGCCAGCAGCGTAGCGGGGGGCGGAGGTAATGAAAAACTGTTTTTT. Its translation is CASSVAGGGGNEKLFF. The chain has TRBV9 and TRBJ1-4, with D possibly being TRBD1 (6 bases). Germline CDR1 SGDLS, CDR2 YYNGEE. There are 16 residues in the CDR3. V was cut by 0 bases and J by 4 bases, with 13 bases left in between.

The J gene is TRBJ1-1, the V gene TRBV10-3, with a tentative D call TRBD1 (6 bases). Trimming pared 2 bases from V and 0 bases from J, leaving 13 bases between. The CDR3 contains 16 residues. CDR1 ENHRY and CDR2 SYGVKD come from the germline V gene. CDR3 sequence (DNA): TGTGCCATCAGTGAGATCAGGGGCCCTTTGAACACTGAAGCTTTCTTT. It yields the protein CAISEIRGPLNTEAFF.

The chain uses TRBV28 and TRBJ1-5; 7 bases line up with TRBD1. With 2 bases clipped from V and 6 bases from J, the junction kept 4 bases outside the gene matches. The germline gives CDR1 MDHEN, CDR2 SYDVKM. This CDR3 has 14 amino acids. The DNA of the CDR3 is TGTGCCAGCAGTTTAGGGAAGGGGGCTCAGCCCCAGCATTTT. This sequence encodes CASSLGKGAQPQHF.

The chain is built from TRBV7-6 and TRBJ2-6; D unresolved. The CDR3 is 14 residues long. The V gene lost 1 base and the J gene lost 0 bases, with 1 base spanning the gap. The germline V gene has CDR1 SGHVS and CDR2 FNYEAQ. The CDR3 DNA reads as TGTGCCAGCAGCTTAGGCTCTGGGGCCAACGTCCTGACTTTC. Protein: CASSLGSGANVLTF.

The V gene is TRBV9, the J gene TRBJ2-3; TRBD1 matches at 9 bases. The germline gives CDR1 SGDLS, CDR2 YYNGEE. With 2 bases clipped from V and 7 bases from J, the junction kept 5 bases outside the gene matches. The CDR3 consists of 14 residues. The CDR3 region is CASSVGDRANTQYF. In DNA form, the CDR3 reads TGTGCCAGCAGCGTCGGGGACAGGGCCAATACGCAGTATTTT.

This clone showed up just once. The chain recombines TRBV19 with TRBJ1-2, with 7 bases aligning to TRBD1. Trimming cost V 1 base and J 4 bases; bases outside gene matches: 3. The CDR3 is 14 amino acids. The germline V gene encodes CDR1 LNHDA and CDR2 SQIVND (reference sequence). CDR3 bases: TGTGCCAGTAGTATAGGGGACAGCGTCTATGGCTACACCTTC. Residues: CASSIGDSVYGYTF.

This chain connects TRBV7-9 to TRBJ2-2, with D perhaps matching TRBD2 (5 bases). Germline V CDR1 and CDR2: SEHNR, FQNEAQ (reference sequence). The CDR3 contains 17 residues. Trimming cost V 5 bases and J 7 bases, with 23 bases left between them. The CDR3 coding sequence is TGTGCCAGCAGCCGCAATCCATCCACCCCGAGGGTCGGGGAGCTGTTTTTT. Its protein is CASSRNPSTPRVGELFF.

The rearrangement joins TRBV10-3 to TRBJ2-1; possibly TRBD2 for D (6 bases). Germline CDR1 ENHRY, CDR2 SYGVKD. The ends were cut back, 0 bases at V and 6 bases at J, with 15 bases in the middle. The CDR3 sequence is 16 residues long. This chain's CDR3 is CAISESTGVKRNEQFF. The CDR3 DNA follows: TGTGCCATCAGTGAGTCGACGGGGGTTAAACGCAATGAGCAGTTCTTC.

The V and J genes are TRBV28 and TRBJ2-3; no clear D. V was pared by 4 bases and J by 0 bases, with 17 bases between. CDR3 length equals 17 residues. Germline values: CDR1 MDHEN, CDR2 SYDVKM. CDR3 DNA: TGTGCCAGCAGTTCTCCCTTACCAGCCTTTAGCACAGATACGCAGTATTTT. Protein: CASSSPLPAFSTDTQYF.

The chain combines TRBV7-9 with TRBJ1-2; no reliable D call. The CDR3 length is 11 residues. V was clipped by 3 bases and J by 8 bases, with 7 bases between them. Germline V gene data show CDR1 as SEHNR and CDR2 as FQNEAQ (reference sequence). DNA for the CDR3: TGTGCCAGCAGCTTCCCCCAGGGCTACACCTTC. This codes for CASSFPQGYTF. Drawing the rest from reference TRBV7-9 and TRBJ1-2, the complete variable domain is DTGVSQNPRHKITKRGQNVTFRCDPISEHNRLYWYRQTLGQGPEFLTYFQNEAQLEKSRLLSDRFSAERPKGSFSTLEIQRTEQGDSAMYLCASSFPQGYTFGSGTRLTVV.